This TCR beta chain originates from a study of Ad26.COV2.S vaccination and SARS-CoV-2 variants. In the study overall: The donor was enrolled in the Ad26.COV2.S arm of the COV1001 trial. In the study, Ad26.COV2.S was injected intramuscularly once, or twice 56 days apart. General study points: Once vaccination had occurred, spike-specific CD8+ and CD4+ T cell responses reportedly showed substantial breadth.

On this clone itself: Its antigen is not identified.

Clones were read by immunoSEQ multiplex PCR, and TCRdb kept only the in-frame ones, dropping some. This table holds hundreds of thousands of clones, 87% found once. The sample's treatment: about 20 received Ad26.COV2.S at low or high dose, single or two shots; five or six received placebo; per-sample allocation not given. Vaccine and placebo recipients were sampled on day 63 after the first injection. An 18-55-year-old adult in Boston served as donor. Germline lookup yields CDR1 ENHRY and CDR2 SYGVKD. The CDR3 has 11 amino acids. The junction had 5 bases not matched to a gene; V was cut back by 10 bases and J by 10 bases.

This receptor was taken from a person aged 18 to 65 who received the Ad26.COV2.S COVID-19 vaccine or a placebo. The chain joins TRBV10-3 to TRBJ1-4; 8 bases map to TRBD1. This sample comprised peripheral blood, obtained in a trial of Ad26.COV2.S vaccine versus placebo. This chain's CDR3 is CASVQGAKLFF. The CDR3 DNA reads as TGTGCCAGCGTCCAGGGGGCAAAACTGTTTTTT.